Given below is one T cell receptor (beta chain) in context. The antigen is unknown. There are 14 residues in the CDR3. V lost 3 bases to trimming and J lost 4 bases; unmatched junction nucleotides: 0. CDR1 and CDR2 from the germline V gene are SGHNT and YYREEE (reference sequence). These data come from a study of radiotherapy plus CTLA-4 blockade in lung cancer. Study conclusions and caveats: Tumor-derived TCR clones expanded in blood after radiotherapy plus ipilimumab.

The data were produced by immunoSEQ multiplex PCR, yet TCRdb's version contains in-frame clones alone and is incomplete. The table has tens of thousands of clones, roughly four fifths seen once. The gene calls are TRBV5-4 and TRBJ2-3; 12 bases map to TRBD2. The sequenced sample was peripheral blood, obtained from a patient treated with radiotherapy plus ipilimumab. The receptor comes from a human donor with non-small cell lung cancer who had stable disease on radiotherapy plus ipilimumab. The DNA for the CDR3 is TGTGCCAGCAGCTCTAGCGGGGGGGCAGATACGCAGTATTTT. Protein: CASSSSGGADTQYF.